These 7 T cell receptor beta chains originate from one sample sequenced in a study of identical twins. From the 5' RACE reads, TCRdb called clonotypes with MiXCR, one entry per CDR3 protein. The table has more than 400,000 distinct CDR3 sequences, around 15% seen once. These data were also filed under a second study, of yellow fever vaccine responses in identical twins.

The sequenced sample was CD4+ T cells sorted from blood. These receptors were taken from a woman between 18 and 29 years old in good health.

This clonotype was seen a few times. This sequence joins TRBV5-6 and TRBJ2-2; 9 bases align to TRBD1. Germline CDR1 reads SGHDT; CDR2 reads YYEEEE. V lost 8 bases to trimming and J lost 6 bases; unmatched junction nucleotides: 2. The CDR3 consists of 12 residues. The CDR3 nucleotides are TGTGCCAGTAACAGGGGGCCCGGGGAGCTGTTTTTT. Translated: CASNRGPGELFF.

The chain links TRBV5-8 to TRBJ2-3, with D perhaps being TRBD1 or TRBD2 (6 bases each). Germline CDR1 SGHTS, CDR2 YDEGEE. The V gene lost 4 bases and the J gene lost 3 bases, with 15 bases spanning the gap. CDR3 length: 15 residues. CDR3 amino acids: CASSRGAGRTDTQYF. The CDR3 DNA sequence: TGTGCCAGCAGCAGGGGGGCAGGACGGACAGATACGCAGTATTTT. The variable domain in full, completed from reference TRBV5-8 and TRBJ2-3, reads EAGVTQSPTHLIKTRGQQATLRCSPISGHTSVYWYQQALGLGLQFLLWYDEGEERNRGNFPPRFSGRQFPNYSSELNVNALELEDSALYLCASSRGAGRTDTQYFGPGTRLTVL.

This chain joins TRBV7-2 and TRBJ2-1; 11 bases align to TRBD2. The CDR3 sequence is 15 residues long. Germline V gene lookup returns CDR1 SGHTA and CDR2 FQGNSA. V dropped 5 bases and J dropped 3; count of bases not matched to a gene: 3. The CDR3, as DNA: TGTGCCAGCAGCCACACTAGCGGGAGCTACAATGAGCAGTTCTTC. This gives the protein CASSHTSGSYNEQFF.

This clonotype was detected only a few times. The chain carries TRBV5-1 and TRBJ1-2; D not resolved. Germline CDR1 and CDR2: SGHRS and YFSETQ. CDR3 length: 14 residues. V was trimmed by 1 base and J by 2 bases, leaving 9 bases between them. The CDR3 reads CASSLLQQNYGYTF. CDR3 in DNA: TGCGCCAGCAGCTTGCTACAGCAAAACTATGGCTACACCTTC.

The CDR3 DNA follows: TGTGCCAGCAGCCCCCCTGGGCTAGTCGGCACCGGGGAGCTGTTTTTT. Its protein is CASSPPGLVGTGELFF. The chain is built from TRBV11-2 and TRBJ2-2; no clear D. Germline-derived CDR1 and CDR2 are SGHAT and FQNNGV. With 5 bases removed from V and 4 bases from J, the gap between germline ends came to 17 bases. The CDR3 extends over 16 amino acids.

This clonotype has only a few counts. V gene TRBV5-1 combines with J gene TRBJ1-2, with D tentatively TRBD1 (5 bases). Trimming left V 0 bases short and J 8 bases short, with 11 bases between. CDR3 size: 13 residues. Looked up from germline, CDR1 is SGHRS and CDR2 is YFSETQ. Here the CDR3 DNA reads TGCGCCAGCAGCTTGGCCGGGGCGGACGGCTACACCTTC. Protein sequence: CASSLAGADGYTF.

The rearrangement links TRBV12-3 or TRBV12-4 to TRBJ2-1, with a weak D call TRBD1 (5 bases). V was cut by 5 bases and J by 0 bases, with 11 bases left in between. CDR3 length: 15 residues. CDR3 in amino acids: CASSVDSLSYNEQFF. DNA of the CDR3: TGTGCCAGCAGTGTCGACAGCCTCTCCTACAATGAGCAGTTCTTC.